The 32 T cell receptor beta chains below come from one sample, sequenced in a study of cytomegalovirus exposure and HLA in healthy donors. Libraries were prepared by immunoSEQ multiplex PCR; TCRdb keeps only in-frame clonotypes and omits some of them. Of around 180,000 clones listed, roughly 83% are singletons. Sequenced material: PBMCs. Receptors were obtained from a woman under 30 in good health and CMV-seronegative.

This clone has only one observation. The chain combines TRBV19 with TRBJ2-1; TRBD2 matches at 11 bases. Germline CDR1 LNHDA, CDR2 SQIVND (reference sequence). This CDR3 region has 15 residues. After removal of 5 bases from V and 8 bases from J, the junction contained 8 bases not matched to a gene. The chain's CDR3 is CASSPIAGGFYEQFF. Written as DNA, the CDR3 is TGTGCCAGTAGTCCCATAGCGGGGGGGTTCTATGAGCAGTTCTTC.

This chain connects TRBV5-4 to TRBJ1-4; 8 nucleotides line up with TRBD1. Germline trimming cut 5 bases from V and 4 bases from J; bases unmatched to any gene: 1. The CDR3 spans 13 residues. The germline V gene encodes CDR1 SGHNT and CDR2 YYREEE (reference sequence). CDR3 bases: TGTGCCAGCAGGGACAGGGTTAATGAAAAACTGTTTTTT. This codes for CASRDRVNEKLFF.

The V call is TRBV6-5, the J call TRBJ1-5; no reliable D call. Germline CDR1 MNHEY, CDR2 SVGAGI. V shed 6 bases and J shed 0 bases, with 9 bases lying between them. The CDR3 consists of 14 residues. The CDR3 bases are TGTGCCAGCAGCCCCCAGGATAGCAATCAGCCCCAGCATTTT. This gives the protein CASSPQDSNQPQHF.

This clone has only one observation. The rearrangement uses TRBV2 and TRBJ1-1; D not certain. CDR1 and CDR2 (germline): SNHLY, FYNNEI. V lost 4 bases, J lost 8 bases, and 11 bases lay in between. The CDR3 consists of 12 residues. As DNA, the CDR3 is TGTGCCAGCAGTGTTCTCCAGGCGGAAGCTTTCTTT. This gives the protein CASSVLQAEAFF.

The chain carries TRBV19 and TRBJ2-2; 8 bases agree with TRBD2. Germline V gives CDR1 LNHDA, CDR2 SQIVND (reference sequence). The CDR3 sequence is 16 residues long. V shed 5 bases, J shed 6 bases, and the junction held 11 bases outside the gene matches. This CDR3 is CASSVTGTRSAGELFF. CDR3 DNA: TGTGCCAGTAGTGTTACCGGGACTAGGAGCGCCGGGGAGCTGTTTTTT.

The V and J genes are TRBV11-2 and TRBJ1-1, with a tentative D call TRBD1 (6 bases). The germline V gene has CDR1 SGHAT and CDR2 FQNNGV. Trimming removed 5 bases at V and 7 bases at J, with 17 bases between. The CDR3 contains 14 residues. CDR3 nucleotide sequence: TGTGCCAGCAGCCCTCAGGACAGTCCCATTGAAGCTTTCTTT. It codes for CASSPQDSPIEAFF.

The chain employs TRBV10-3 and TRBJ1-3, with D unclear. V shed 6 bases and J shed 2 bases, with 20 bases lying between them. Germline V lookup: CDR1 ENHRY, CDR2 SYGVKD. This CDR3 comprises 17 residues. CDR3 region: CAISPRLPILTGNTIYF. CDR3 nucleotides: TGTGCCATCAGCCCCCGACTTCCGATTTTAACTGGAAACACCATATATTTT.

This CDR3 is CASSHWGVDNQPQHF. The DNA for the CDR3 is TGCGCCAGCAGTCACTGGGGGGTCGACAATCAGCCCCAGCATTTT. The rearrangement joins TRBV23-1 to TRBJ1-5; the D gene is possibly TRBD1 (5 bases). TRBV23-1 is identified as an open reading frame with a role that is uncertain. V dropped 3 bases and J dropped 3 bases, with 12 bases sitting between them. The CDR3 has 15 amino acids.

V usage is TRBV6-5 and J usage is TRBJ1-1, with a tentative D call TRBD1 (6 bases). Trimming took off 5 bases at V and 7 bases at J, with 8 bases between the two ends. Germline V gene data show CDR1 as MNHEY and CDR2 as SVGAGI. The CDR3 extends over 11 amino acids. DNA of the CDR3: TGTGCCAGCAGTCAGGGGTTTGAAGCTTTCTTT. Residues: CASSQGFEAFF.

The count of this clone is one. The CDR3 spells CAWSARTGWGINTEAFF. The CDR3 DNA reads as TGTGCCTGGAGTGCCAGGACAGGGTGGGGGATAAACACTGAAGCTTTCTTT. The V and J genes are TRBV30 and TRBJ1-1; 8 positions match TRBD1. The length of the CDR3 is 17 residues. Trimming removed 1 base from V and 2 bases from J; junction bases left unmatched: 12. Germline loops: CDR1 GTSNPN, CDR2 SVGIG (reference sequence).

The rearrangement uses TRBV21-1 and TRBJ1-2; the table's D call, TRBD1, was not checked against the DNA. TRBV21-1 is assigned pseudogene status. This CDR3 is built from 13 residues. CDR3 residues: CASSNGTDYGYTF. The CDR3 nucleotides are TGTGCCAGCAGCAACGGGACAGACTATGGCTACACCTTC.

This chain joins TRBV30 and TRBJ2-3; 10 positions match TRBD2. This CDR3 has 17 amino acids. V lost 0 bases to trimming and J lost 4 bases; unmatched junction nucleotides: 10. From germline, CDR1 is GTSNPN and CDR2 SVGIG (reference sequence). The CDR3 spells CAWSVRAGGSRSDTQYF. CDR3 DNA sequence: TGTGCCTGGAGTGTACGAGCGGGGGGGTCGAGATCAGATACGCAGTATTTT.

The V gene is TRBV7-9, the J gene TRBJ1-2; D is uncertain. This CDR3 has 13 amino acids. CDR1 and CDR2 from the germline V gene are SEHNR and FQNEAQ (reference sequence). The V and J ends lost 5 bases and 3 bases respectively, with 10 bases between them. CDR3 bases: TGTGCCAGCAGCCTAGGACTGTACTATGGCTACACCTTC. Protein: CASSLGLYYGYTF.

The genes are TRBV28 and TRBJ2-7, with D possibly TRBD2 on 6 matching bases. Germline lookup yields CDR1 MDHEN and CDR2 SYDVKM. The CDR3 covers 15 residues. V was shortened by 5 bases and J by 3 bases, with 17 bases between the two germline ends. DNA for the CDR3: TGTGCCAGCAGTGAACCGGGACTTAGGGACTACGAGCAGTACTTC. Translation: CASSEPGLRDYEQYF. Full variable domain (remainder filled in from reference TRBV28 and TRBJ2-7): DVKVTQSSRYLVKRTGEKVFLECVQDMDHENMFWYRQDPGLGLRLIYFSYDVKMKEKGDIPEGYSVSREKKERFSLILESASTNQTSMYLCASSEPGLRDYEQYFGPGTRLTVT.

The gene calls are TRBV2 and TRBJ1-4, with a weak D call TRBD1 (5 bases). CDR1 is SNHLY, CDR2 FYNNEI, per germline. CDR3 length: 13 residues. Trimming removed 6 bases from V and 8 bases from J, with 13 bases in between. The CDR3 here is CASSGTQWEKLFF. In nucleotides, the CDR3 is TGTGCCAGCAGCGGGACTCAGTGGGAAAAACTGTTTTTT.

The chain combines TRBV7-9 with TRBJ1-3; D possibly corresponds to TRBD1 (6 bases). Germline values: CDR1 SEHNR, CDR2 FQNEAQ (reference sequence). The CDR3 has 17 residues. V was pared by 5 bases and J by 3 bases, with 20 bases between. In DNA, the CDR3 is TGTGCCAGCAGCCAGAGGGGGGGATACGGTATTGGAAACACCATATATTTT. Residues: CASSQRGGYGIGNTIYF. The variable domain in full, with the rest retrieved from reference TRBV7-9 and TRBJ1-3, is DTGVSQNPRHKITKRGQNVTFRCDPISEHNRLYWYRQTLGQGPEFLTYFQNEAQLEKSRLLSDRFSAERPKGSFSTLEIQRTEQGDSAMYLCASSQRGGYGIGNTIYFGEGSWLTVV.

The chain combines TRBV9 with TRBJ2-1; D is possibly TRBD2 (5 bases). The germline CDR1 and CDR2 sequences are SGDLS and YYNGEE. There are 15 residues in the CDR3. V lost 2 bases and J lost 6, with 15 bases in between. In nucleotides, the CDR3 is TGTGCCAGCAGCGTTTGGGATCCAGAGGGCAATGAGCAGTTCTTC. The encoded protein is CASSVWDPEGNEQFF.

This clone showed up many times. The chain has TRBV27 and TRBJ1-2; D perhaps matches TRBD1 (6 bases). The CDR3 length is 16 residues. Between the trimmed V and J ends, which lost 1 base and 4 bases, there was a span of 16 bases. Germline CDR1 MNHEY, CDR2 SMNVEV (reference sequence). The CDR3 spells CASSLYQGPTSYGYTF. DNA of the CDR3: TGTGCCAGCAGTTTATATCAGGGGCCCACATCCTATGGCTACACCTTC.

The rearrangement uses TRBV1 and TRBJ1-2; TRBD1 was called by the table and not checked on the DNA. TRBV1 is assigned pseudogene status. The CDR3 totals 16 residues. The CDR3 protein is CTSRRKTGVSNYGYTF. DNA of the CDR3: TGCACCAGCAGACGGAAGACAGGGGTGAGCAACTATGGCTACACCTTC.

The V call is TRBV6-5, the J call TRBJ1-1, with a possible D match to TRBD1 (6 bases). CDR3 length equals 14 residues. CDR1 MNHEY and CDR2 SVGAGI come from the germline V gene. Trimming left V 2 bases short and J 9 bases short, with 16 bases between. CDR3 loop: CASSYPLPQGKAFF. In DNA, the CDR3 is TGTGCCAGCAGTTACCCCTTGCCTCAGGGGAAAGCTTTCTTT.

The chain links TRBV7-9 to TRBJ2-7; 7 bases match TRBD1. V shed 6 bases and J 2 bases; nucleotides not matched to a gene: 13. The CDR3 is made up of 16 amino acids. CDR1 is SEHNR and CDR2 is FQNEAQ in the germline V gene (reference sequence). The CDR3 DNA follows: TGTGCCAGCAGTTCGCCTGGAGACAGGGACCCCTACGAGCAGTACTTC. As protein: CASSSPGDRDPYEQYF.

The chain has TRBV6-5 and TRBJ1-2; D gene unclear. V gave up 4 bases and J gave up 0 bases, with 9 bases separating them. This CDR3 region has 14 residues. In germline, CDR1 is MNHEY, CDR2 SVGAGI. The CDR3 sequence: CASSSAVANYGYTF. The DNA of the CDR3 is TGTGCCAGCAGTTCCGCCGTAGCTAACTATGGCTACACCTTC.

V is TRBV29-1 and J is TRBJ2-1; 11 bases fit TRBD2. This CDR3 is 14 amino acids long. Losses at the gene ends were 5 bases for V and 0 bases for J; bases not matched to a gene: 0. Germline CDR1 and CDR2: SQVTM and ANQGSEA. The chain's CDR3 is CSVTSGSSYNEQFF. CDR3 DNA: TGCAGCGTTACTAGCGGGAGCTCCTACAATGAGCAGTTCTTC.

This clone appeared a single time. V and J are TRBV2 and TRBJ2-3; TRBD1 agrees at 7 bases. Germline CDR1 SNHLY, CDR2 FYNNEI. The CDR3 length is 16 residues. The junction had 9 bases not matched to a gene; V was cut back by 6 bases and J by 0 bases. The CDR3 region is CASRGFQGDSTDTQYF. In DNA, the CDR3 is TGTGCCAGCAGGGGCTTTCAGGGGGATAGCACAGATACGCAGTATTTT. Full variable domain (remainder filled in from reference TRBV2 and TRBJ2-3): EPEVTQTPSHQVTQMGQEVILRCVPISNHLYFYWYRQILGQKVEFLVSFYNNEISEKSEIFDDQFSVERPDGSNFTLKIRSTKLEDSAMYFCASRGFQGDSTDTQYFGPGTRLTVL.

This chain uses TRBV5-1 with TRBJ2-1, with a weak D call TRBD1 (6 bases). Germline V gene sequence: CDR1 SGHRS, CDR2 YFSETQ. Trimming cost V 3 bases and J 8 bases, with 18 bases left between them. This CDR3 contains 15 residues. The CDR3 loop reads CASSYGGTPGDEQFF. The CDR3, as DNA: TGCGCCAGCAGCTACGGTGGAACCCCAGGGGATGAGCAGTTCTTC.

The chain has TRBV7-2 and TRBJ1-1; 7 nucleotides line up with TRBD1. CDR1 and CDR2 from the germline V gene are SGHTA and FQGNSA. The CDR3 consists of 14 residues. With 6 bases clipped from V and 1 base from J, the junction kept 5 bases outside the gene matches. CDR3 region: CASRLTGRNTEAFF. The CDR3 region has the DNA TGTGCCAGCAGGTTGACAGGGAGGAACACTGAAGCTTTCTTT.

This clone was found once. The gene calls are TRBV10-3 and TRBJ1-2; 8 nucleotides align to TRBD1. CDR1 and CDR2 (germline): ENHRY, SYGVKD. The CDR3 is made up of 13 amino acids. Trimming removed 7 bases from V and 3 bases from J; junction bases left unmatched: 4. As DNA, the CDR3 is TGTGCCATCACAGGGGGCAGAGACTATGGCTACACCTTC. It codes for CAITGGRDYGYTF.

The gene calls are TRBV5-4 and TRBJ2-3; the match to TRBD1 covers 7 bases. Germline V gene lookup returns CDR1 SGHNT and CDR2 YYREEE (reference sequence). V lost 4 bases, J lost 0 bases, and 11 bases stayed unmatched. This CDR3 is 17 amino acids long. The CDR3 protein is CASSTRLGTESTDTQYF. CDR3 DNA: TGTGCCAGCAGCACACGGCTCGGGACAGAAAGCACAGATACGCAGTATTTT.

V usage is TRBV2 and J usage is TRBJ1-2; 8 nucleotides line up with TRBD1. The CDR3 runs 14 residues. Germline trimming cut 7 bases from V and 4 bases from J; bases unmatched to any gene: 8. Germline loops: CDR1 SNHLY, CDR2 FYNNEI. This chain's CDR3 is CASKSDRGIYGYTF. The CDR3 nucleotides read TGTGCCAGCAAGTCAGACAGGGGAATCTATGGCTACACCTTC. The full variable domain, rest sourced from reference TRBV2 and TRBJ1-2, is EPEVTQTPSHQVTQMGQEVILRCVPISNHLYFYWYRQILGQKVEFLVSFYNNEISEKSEIFDDQFSVERPDGSNFTLKIRSTKLEDSAMYFCASKSDRGIYGYTFGSGTRLTVV.

This rearrangement joins TRBV30 to TRBJ2-5; 8 bases are a match to TRBD1. Germline V gives CDR1 GTSNPN, CDR2 SVGIG (reference sequence). The CDR3 length is 15 residues. Unmatched junction bases numbered 7, after V lost 0 bases and J lost 4 bases. The CDR3 region has the DNA TGTGCCTGGAGTGTAAGGATACAGGGGGGAGAGACCCAGTACTTC. Protein product: CAWSVRIQGGETQYF. Supplemented by reference TRBV30 and TRBJ2-5, the full variable domain reads SQTIHQWPATLVQPVGSPLSLECTVEGTSNPNLYWYRQAAGRGLQLLFYSVGIGQISSEVPQNLSASRPQDRQFILSSKKLLLSDSGFYLCAWSVRIQGGETQYFGPGTRLLVL.

This chain joins TRBV28 and TRBJ2-6; perhaps TRBD2 as D (5 bases). V shed 6 bases and J shed 0 bases, with 9 bases lying between them. There are 15 residues in the CDR3. Germline lookup yields CDR1 MDHEN and CDR2 SYDVKM. The CDR3 DNA follows: TGTGCCAGCAGCAATGGACTCTCTGGGGCCAACGTCCTGACTTTC. This encodes CASSNGLSGANVLTF.

V is TRBV2 and J is TRBJ1-1, with a weak D call TRBD1 (5 bases). The CDR3 totals 15 residues. Germline CDR1 reads SNHLY; CDR2 reads FYNNEI. Trimming cost V 5 bases and J 4 bases, with 17 bases left between them. Here the CDR3 reads CASSPQTGGITEAFF. As DNA, the CDR3 is TGTGCCAGCAGTCCCCAAACGGGGGGGATCACTGAAGCTTTCTTT.